This T cell receptor beta chain was retrieved from a study of response to subunit inactivated influenza vaccine (dated by TCRdb to the late 2010s). About the study as a whole: The study used deep quantitative T cell receptor repertoire profiling to track responses to a trivalent subunit inactivated influenza vaccine. Broader findings and caveats from the paper: The authors suggested that each seasonal influenza vaccination may recruit only a limited number of new T cells.

V sheds 9 bases and J sheds 0 bases, leaving 18 bases between their ends. Via the germline V gene (reference sequence), CDR1 is LNHNV and CDR2 YYDKDF. The cysteine opens and the phenylalanine closes a CDR3 of 15 amino acids. Kept here is only the CDR3 DNA, which spans 45 bases and is read in frame from base 1. Receptors were amplified or captured by RT-PCR. Sequencing used an Illumina HiSeq 2500. The public reads were reprocessed in TCRdb via fastp at Q25 and MiXCR, keeping in-frame beta chains. Each CDR3 protein appears once, grouped with its most common genes and DNA. The sample yields 450,000 to 600,000 distinct CDR3 sequences; approximately 7.2% were counted once. The biggest ten clones account for around 12% of the sample. For this clonotype: No antigen is known for it. Base qualities are not recorded, but no much larger clone differs from it by a single base.

Sequenced here: PBMCs from blood, sampled 23 to 25 months after vaccination. The chain is assembled from TRBV15 and TRBJ2-7; the best D guess is TRBD2, with 7 bases matching. This TCR derives from a man between 50 and 69 years old who received an inactivated influenza vaccine. Donor details come from another sample of the same person, matched by shared clones. The nucleotide sequence is TGTGCCACTACCCAAACGGGGGGCAGCTCCTACGAGCAGTACTTC. The resulting protein is CATTQTGGSSYEQYF.